This T cell receptor (beta chain) was sequenced for a study of blood T cell repertoires in COVID-19. The CDR3 runs 15 residues. Germline V gene sequence: CDR1 SGHTA, CDR2 FQGTGA. Trimming cost V 5 bases and J 2 bases; bases outside gene matches: 7. TCRdb's copy holds only in-frame clones and misses some; the assay was immunoSEQ multiplex PCR. The table has around 76,000 clones, around 85% seen once. Input material: peripheral blood. This TCR was recovered from an elderly man with acute or convalescent COVID-19. The chain links TRBV7-3 to TRBJ2-3; 7 bases map to TRBD2. The chain's CDR3 is CASSIMGTITDTQYF. CDR3 sequence (DNA): TGTGCCAGCAGCATAATGGGGACTATCACAGATACGCAGTATTTT. Supplemented by reference TRBV7-3 and TRBJ2-3, the full variable domain reads GAGVSQTPSNKVTEKGKYVELRCDPISGHTALYWYRQSLGQGPEFLIYFQGTGAADDSGLPNDRFFAVRPEGSVSTLKIQRTERGDSAVYLCASSIMGTITDTQYFGPGTRLTVL.